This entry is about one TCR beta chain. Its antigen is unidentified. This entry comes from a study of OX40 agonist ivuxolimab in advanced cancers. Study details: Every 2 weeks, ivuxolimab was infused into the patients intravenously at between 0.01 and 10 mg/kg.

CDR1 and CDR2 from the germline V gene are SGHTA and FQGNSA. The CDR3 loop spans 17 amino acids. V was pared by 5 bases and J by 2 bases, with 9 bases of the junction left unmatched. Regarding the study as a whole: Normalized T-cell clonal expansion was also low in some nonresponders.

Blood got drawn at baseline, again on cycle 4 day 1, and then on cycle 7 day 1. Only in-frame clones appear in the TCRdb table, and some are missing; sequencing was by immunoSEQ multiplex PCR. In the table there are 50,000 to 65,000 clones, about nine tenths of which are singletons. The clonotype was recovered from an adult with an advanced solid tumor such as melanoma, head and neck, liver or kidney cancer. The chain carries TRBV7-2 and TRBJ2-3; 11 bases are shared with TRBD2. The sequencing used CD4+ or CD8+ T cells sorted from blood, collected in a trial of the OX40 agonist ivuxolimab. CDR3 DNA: TGTGCCAGCAGCCTCCAACTAGCGGGAGTAGACACAGATACGCAGTATTTT. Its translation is CASSLQLAGVDTDTQYF.